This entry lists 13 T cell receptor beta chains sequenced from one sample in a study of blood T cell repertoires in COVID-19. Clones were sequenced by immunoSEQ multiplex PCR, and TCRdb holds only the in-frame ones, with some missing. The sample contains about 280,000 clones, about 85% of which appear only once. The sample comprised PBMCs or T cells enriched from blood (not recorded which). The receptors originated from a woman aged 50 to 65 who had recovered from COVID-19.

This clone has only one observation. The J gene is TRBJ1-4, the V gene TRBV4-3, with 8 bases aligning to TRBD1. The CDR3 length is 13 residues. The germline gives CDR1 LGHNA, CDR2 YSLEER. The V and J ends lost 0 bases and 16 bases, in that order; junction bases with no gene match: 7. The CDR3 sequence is CASSQDLDREEFF. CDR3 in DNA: TGCGCCAGCAGCCAAGACCTGGACAGGGAAGAGTTTTTT.

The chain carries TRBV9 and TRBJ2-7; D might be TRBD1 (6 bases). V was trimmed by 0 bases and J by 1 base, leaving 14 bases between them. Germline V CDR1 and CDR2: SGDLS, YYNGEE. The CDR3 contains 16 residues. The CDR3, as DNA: TGTGCCAGCAGCGTAGGATCAGGGGTTGGGTCCTACGAGCAGTACTTC. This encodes CASSVGSGVGSYEQYF.

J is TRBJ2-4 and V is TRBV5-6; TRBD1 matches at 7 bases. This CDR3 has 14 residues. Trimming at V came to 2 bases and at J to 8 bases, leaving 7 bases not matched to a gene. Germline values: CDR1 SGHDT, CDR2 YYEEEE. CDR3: CASSLQGWTDIQYF. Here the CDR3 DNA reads TGTGCCAGCAGCTTACAGGGGTGGACAGACATTCAGTACTTC.

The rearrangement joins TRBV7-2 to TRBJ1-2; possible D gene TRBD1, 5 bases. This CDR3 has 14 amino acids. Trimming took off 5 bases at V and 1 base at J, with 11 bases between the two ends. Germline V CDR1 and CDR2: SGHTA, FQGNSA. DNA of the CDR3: TGTGCCAGCAGCAACCAGGGATTTAACTATGGCTACACCTTC. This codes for CASSNQGFNYGYTF.

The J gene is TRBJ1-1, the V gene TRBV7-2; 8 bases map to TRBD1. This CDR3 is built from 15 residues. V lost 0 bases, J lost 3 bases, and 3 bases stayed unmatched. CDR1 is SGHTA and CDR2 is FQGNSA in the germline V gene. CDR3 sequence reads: CASSLADRVYTEAFF. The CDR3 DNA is TGTGCCAGCAGCTTAGCGGACAGGGTTTACACTGAAGCTTTCTTT. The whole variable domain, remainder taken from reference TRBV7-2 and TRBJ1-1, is GAGVSQSPSNKVTEKGKDVELRCDPISGHTALYWYRQSLGQGLEFLIYFQGNSAPDKSGLPSDRFSAERTGGSVSTLTIQRTQQEDSAVYLCASSLADRVYTEAFFGQGTRLTVV.

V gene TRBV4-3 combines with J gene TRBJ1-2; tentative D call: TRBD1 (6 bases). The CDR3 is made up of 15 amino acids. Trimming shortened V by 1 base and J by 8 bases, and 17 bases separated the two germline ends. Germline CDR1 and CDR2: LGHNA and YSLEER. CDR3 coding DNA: TGCGCCAGCAGCCAAGTACATCAGGGGAGTAGGGGCTACACCTTC. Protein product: CASSQVHQGSRGYTF.

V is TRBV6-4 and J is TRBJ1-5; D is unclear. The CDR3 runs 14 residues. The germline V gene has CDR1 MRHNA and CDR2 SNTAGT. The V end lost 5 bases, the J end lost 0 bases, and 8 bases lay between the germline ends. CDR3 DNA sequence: TGTGCCAGCAGTCGGGAATATAGCAATCAGCCCCAGCATTTT. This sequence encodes CASSREYSNQPQHF.

The CDR3 here is CASSPRWASVMQFF. CDR3 in DNA: TGCGCCAGCAGCCCCCGTTGGGCTAGCGTAATGCAGTTCTTC. This chain joins TRBV4-3 and TRBJ2-1, with a tentative D call TRBD2 (6 bases). CDR3 length equals 14 residues. The germline V gene has CDR1 LGHNA and CDR2 YSLEER. V lost 4 bases to trimming and J lost 12 bases, with 19 bases between them.

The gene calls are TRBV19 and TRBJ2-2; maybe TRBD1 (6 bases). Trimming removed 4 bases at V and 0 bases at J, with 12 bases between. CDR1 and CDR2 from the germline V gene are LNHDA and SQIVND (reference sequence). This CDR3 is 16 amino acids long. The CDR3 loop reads CASSTHRAPNTGELFF. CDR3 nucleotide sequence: TGTGCCAGTAGTACCCACAGGGCCCCGAACACCGGGGAGCTGTTTTTT.

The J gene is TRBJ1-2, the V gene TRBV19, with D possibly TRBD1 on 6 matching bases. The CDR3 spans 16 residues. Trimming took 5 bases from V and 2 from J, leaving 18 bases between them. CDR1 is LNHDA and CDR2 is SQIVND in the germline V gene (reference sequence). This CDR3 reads CASSPWGGLRNYGYTF. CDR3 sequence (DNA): TGTGCCAGTAGTCCGTGGGGGGGCCTAAGGAACTATGGCTACACCTTC.

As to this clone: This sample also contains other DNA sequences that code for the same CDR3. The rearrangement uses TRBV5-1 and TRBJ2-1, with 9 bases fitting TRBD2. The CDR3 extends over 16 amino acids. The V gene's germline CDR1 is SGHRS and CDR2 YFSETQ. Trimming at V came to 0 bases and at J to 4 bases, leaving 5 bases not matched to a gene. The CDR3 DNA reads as TGCGCCAGCAGCTTGGCCCTAGCGGGGTCTTACAATGAGCAGTTCTTC. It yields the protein CASSLALAGSYNEQFF.

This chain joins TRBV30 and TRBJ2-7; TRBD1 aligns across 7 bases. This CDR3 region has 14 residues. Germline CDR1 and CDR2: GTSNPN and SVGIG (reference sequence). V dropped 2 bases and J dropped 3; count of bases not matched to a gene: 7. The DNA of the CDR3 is TGTGCCTGGAGTAGACCGGGACAGATCTACGAGCAGTACTTC. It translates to CAWSRPGQIYEQYF.

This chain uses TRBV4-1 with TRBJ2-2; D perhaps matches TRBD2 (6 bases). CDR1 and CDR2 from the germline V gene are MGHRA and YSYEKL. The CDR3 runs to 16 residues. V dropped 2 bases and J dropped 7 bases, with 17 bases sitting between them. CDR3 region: CASSQFRGLLGGELFF. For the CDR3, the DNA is TGCGCCAGCAGCCAATTTCGGGGGTTACTGGGCGGGGAGCTGTTTTTT.